This TCR beta chain is from a study of early T cells in non-severe SARS-CoV-2 infection. Study-wide results and limits: Matching results from VDJdb favored anti-spike CD8 responses, leaving private and CD4 specificities undetected.

Individual cDNA molecules carried attached unique molecular identifiers. Each CDR3 protein gets one entry after TCRdb re-called the 5' RACE reads with MiXCR. Of tens of thousands of distinct CDR3 sequences in the sample, about 4.5% were seen once. This clonotype has at least ten counts. The antigen is not known. The CDR3 consists of 16 residues. CDR1 SGHKS and CDR2 YYEKEE come from the germline V gene (reference sequence). Trimming took 5 bases from V and 4 from J; bases not matched to a gene: 9. This sequence was found in an adult who was a healthcare worker with PCR-confirmed SARS-CoV-2 infection or an uninfected control (not recorded which). The sequencing input was whole blood. V is TRBV5-5 and J is TRBJ1-4, with TRBD1 matching 9 bases. The CDR3 loop reads CASSQPDRGINEKLFF. In nucleotides, the CDR3 is TGTGCCAGCAGTCAACCAGACAGGGGGATTAATGAAAAACTGTTTTTT.